This T cell receptor (beta chain) was captured in a study of blood T cell repertoires in COVID-19. The CDR3 consists of 15 residues. V was trimmed by 2 bases and J by 0 bases, leaving 8 bases between them. The germline V gene has CDR1 MDHEN and CDR2 SYDVKM. Generated by immunoSEQ multiplex PCR, the TCRdb table keeps only in-frame clones and is missing some. The sample records more than 95,000 clones, approximately 91% being singletons. The sequenced material came from peripheral blood. The clonotype comes from a human donor in a cohort sampled during active COVID-19. The chain is built from TRBV28 and TRBJ1-3; D is unclear. The CDR3 bases are TGTGCCAGCAGTTTAACAGCCGTCTCTGGAAACACCATATATTTT. It specifies CASSLTAVSGNTIYF. Supplemented by reference TRBV28 and TRBJ1-3, the full variable domain reads DVKVTQSSRYLVKRTGEKVFLECVQDMDHENMFWYRQDPGLGLRLIYFSYDVKMKEKGDIPEGYSVSREKKERFSLILESASTNQTSMYLCASSLTAVSGNTIYFGEGSWLTVV.